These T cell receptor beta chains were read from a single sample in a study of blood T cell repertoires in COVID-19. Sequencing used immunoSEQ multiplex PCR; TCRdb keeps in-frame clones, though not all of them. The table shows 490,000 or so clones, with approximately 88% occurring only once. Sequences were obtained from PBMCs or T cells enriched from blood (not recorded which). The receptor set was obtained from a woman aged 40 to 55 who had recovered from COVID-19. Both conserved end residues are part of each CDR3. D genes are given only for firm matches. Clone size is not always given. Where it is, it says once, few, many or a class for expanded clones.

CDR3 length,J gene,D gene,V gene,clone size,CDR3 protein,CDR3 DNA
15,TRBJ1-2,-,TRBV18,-,CASSLRDTSNYGYTF,TGTGCCAGCTCCCTCCGGGACACTTCTAACTATGGCTACACCTTC
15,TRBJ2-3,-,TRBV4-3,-,CASSQDSQGTDTQYF,TGCGCCAGCAGCCAAGATTCTCAGGGTACAGATACGCAGTATTTT
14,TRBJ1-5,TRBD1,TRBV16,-,CASSPGTGSQPQHF,TGTGCCAGCAGCCCAGGGACAGGGAGTCAGCCCCAGCATTTT
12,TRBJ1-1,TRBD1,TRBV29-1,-,CSVHRGGLEAFF,TGCAGCGTGCACAGGGGGGGACTTGAAGCTTTCTTT
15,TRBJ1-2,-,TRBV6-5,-,CASSYSGTTNYGYTF,TGTGCCAGCAGTTATTCCGGGACAACTAACTATGGCTACACCTTC
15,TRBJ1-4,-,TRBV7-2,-,CASSLWGVTNEKLFF,TGTGCCAGCAGCTTATGGGGCGTCACTAATGAAAAACTGTTTTTT
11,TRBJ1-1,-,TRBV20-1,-,CSASSYTEAFF,TGCAGTGCTAGCTCTTACACTGAAGCTTTCTTT
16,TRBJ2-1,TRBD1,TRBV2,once,CASSGDPGQGHNEQFF,TGTGCCAGCAGTGGGGATCCGGGACAGGGCCACAATGAGCAGTTCTTC
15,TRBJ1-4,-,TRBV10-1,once,CASSERRGSNEKLFF,TGCGCCAGCAGTGAGAGACGGGGGAGTAATGAAAAACTGTTTTTT
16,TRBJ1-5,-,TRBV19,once,CASSRAQAGSNQPQHF,TGTGCCAGTAGTCGAGCTCAAGCAGGGAGCAATCAGCCCCAGCATTTT
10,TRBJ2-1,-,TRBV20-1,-,CSAKTEEQFF,TGCAGTGCTAAGACGGAGGAGCAGTTCTTC
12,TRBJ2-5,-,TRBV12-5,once,CASGLLQETQYF,TGTGCTAGTGGTTTGTTACAAGAGACCCAGTACTTC
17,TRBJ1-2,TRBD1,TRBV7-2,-,CASSLVTGTGVHYGYTF,TGTGCCAGCAGCTTAGTAACCGGGACAGGGGTTCACTATGGCTACACCTTC
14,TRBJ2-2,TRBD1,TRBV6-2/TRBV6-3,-,CASSYDRGTGELFF,TGTGCCAGCAGTTACGACAGGGGGACCGGGGAGCTGTTTTTT
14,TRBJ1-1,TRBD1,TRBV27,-,CASSTIQGAGLAFF,TGTGCCAGCAGTACTATACAGGGGGCTGGGTTAGCTTTCTTT
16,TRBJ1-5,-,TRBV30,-,CASGGASLISNQPQHF,TGTGCCTCCGGGGGTGCGTCACTTATTAGCAATCAGCCCCAGCATTTT
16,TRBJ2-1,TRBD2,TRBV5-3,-,CARSGGLAGVENEQFF,TGTGCCAGAAGCGGGGGACTAGCGGGAGTAGAGAATGAGCAGTTCTTC
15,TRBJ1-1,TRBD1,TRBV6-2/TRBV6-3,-,CASSDHDRGRTEAFF,TGTGCCAGCAGTGATCATGACAGGGGACGAACTGAAGCTTTCTTT